Sequencing of this T cell receptor beta chain was carried out in a study of blood T cell repertoires in COVID-19 (TCRdb year 2020). Background for the entire study: Collaborator samples came from the United States, Italy and Spain and covered acute and convalescent phases of COVID-19. Samples were obtained from the ongoing ImmuneRACE study (first 160 participants) and from 1,254 subjects provided by 6 global collaborators. Where available, HLA class I and class II types were taken from metadata supplied by the sample provider and were not determined by assay-based typing. Subjects who had been exposed to COVID-19, were actively infected with it, or had recovered from it provided the deeply sampled blood TCRbeta repertoires that made up the dataset. The material from the prospective study consisted of cDNA or gDNA derived from T cells, B-cell-depleted T cells, or PBMCs. The repertoires were released in a freely available public database intended as a resource for research on the immune response to SARS-CoV-2. The sample metadata nearly always contained a de-identified subject ID, COVID-19 status, age in years and sex. Study-wide conclusions, independent of this receptor: Clinical and demographic metadata were provided uncurated, with the amount varying by source and participant.

TCRbeta CDR3 regions were amplified from genomic DNA by means of the immunoSEQ Assay, a bias-controlled multiplex PCR. The paper's data handling went like this. The number of nucleated cells in each sample was estimated from the amplification of reference gene primers within the assay. Sequence reads were collapsed and filtered to measure the absolute abundance of every unique TCRbeta CDR3 rearrangement. Productive Simpson clonality was computed per sample as the square root of Simpson's diversity index over productive rearrangements. TCRdb obtained this table from immuneACCESS and retained in-frame rearrangements with V and J assigned. These tables miss some clones; where compared with another copy, unresolved V genes account for less than half of the shortfall, and the remainder is unexplained. The DNA was the basis for D and trimming; V, J and clone size are from that table. This sample is represented by around 95,000 clones; roughly 80% of them were singletons. The ten top clones hold roughly an eighth of the sample.

The CDR3 holds 13 amino acids from the cysteine to the phenylalanine. CDR3 DNA is the only sequence kept; it has 39 bases, read in frame from the first base. Per the germline V gene, SGHDT is the CDR1 and YYEEEE is the CDR2. Trimming accounts for 2 bases at V and 5 bases at J, while the number of junction bases matched to no gene is 2. Whole blood was collected in K2EDTA tubes by collaborating institutions according to the institutions' own protocols. For TCRbeta analysis, collaborators shipped samples as frozen whole blood, isolated PBMCs, or DNA extracted from either of those sample types. Concerning this clone itself: No cognate antigen has been identified for it. Per-nucleotide qualities are absent, and no much larger clonotype sits a single base away.

This TCR derives from a man between 45 and 60 years old with active or convalescent COVID-19. The source material was peripheral blood. The chain was built from TRBV5-6 and TRBJ2-5; TRBD1 fits 8 bases in the junction. The sequence in DNA is TGTGCCAGCAGCTTTTGGGACAGGGAGACCCAGTACTTC. This translates into CASSFWDRETQYF.